This passage covers 3 T cell receptor beta chains from one sample sequenced in a study of shared clonotypes between healthy human individuals. TCRdb's copy holds only in-frame clones and misses some; the assay was immunoSEQ multiplex PCR. Among millions of clones, roughly 94% were seen once, and the ten largest hold more than 0.1%. Sequenced: naive CD4+ T cells sorted from blood. Subset meaning: CD45RA+ positively selected. The source of these receptors is a man between 18 and 35 years old in good health.

This clone was seen a handful of times. The V gene is TRBV4-1, the J gene TRBJ2-5, with D possibly TRBD2 on 6 matching bases. The CDR3 is 13 residues long. The V end lost 4 bases, the J end lost 2 bases, and 8 bases lay between the germline ends. The germline V gene has CDR1 MGHRA and CDR2 YSYEKL. The CDR3 loop is CASSLGTQETQYF. Here the CDR3 DNA reads TGCGCCAGCAGCCTTGGGACTCAAGAGACCCAGTACTTC.

This sequence joins TRBV4-2 and TRBJ2-1, with 12 bases fitting TRBD2. Per the germline V gene, CDR1 is LGHNA and CDR2 is YNFKEQ. This CDR3 has 14 amino acids. Unmatched junction bases numbered 6, after V lost 5 bases and J lost 10 bases. For the CDR3, the DNA is TGTGCCAGCAGCTCAGGGACTAGCGGGCAGGAGCAGTTCTTC. This codes for CASSSGTSGQEQFF.

The chain joins TRBV2 to TRBJ2-2; 7 nucleotides align to TRBD1. Per the germline V gene, CDR1 is SNHLY and CDR2 is FYNNEI. CDR3 length: 14 residues. V dropped 7 bases and J dropped 7; count of bases not matched to a gene: 9. CDR3 DNA sequence: TGTGCCAGCACCGGGACAGCTCCCCTCGGGGAGCTGTTTTTT. It is translated as CASTGTAPLGELFF.